This TCR beta chain was sequenced in a study of CD8 T cell repertoires and HIV-1 epitope variants. Points from the study as a whole: Most of the nine antigen-specific clonotypes appeared cross-reactive to autologous or escape variants. This assay reports beta chains of antigen-expanded cells, not T cell function.

As concerns this clone: Its cognate antigen is unknown.

Germline CDR1 MNHEY, CDR2 SMNVEV (reference sequence). Trimming removed 0 bases at V and 4 bases at J, with 15 bases between. CDR3 length: 16 residues. Some clones are missing from TCRdb's copy, which holds only in-frame ones; the method was immunoSEQ multiplex PCR. This table has roughly 6,000 clones, about two thirds appearing once. The sample comprised cultured CD8+ T cells derived from PBMCs. This TCR was sampled from a male donor with HIV. The chain combines TRBV27 with TRBJ1-2, with D perhaps matching TRBD1 (5 bases). The CDR3 region is CASSLSAGSQIYGYTF. CDR3 bases: TGTGCCAGCAGTTTATCGGCAGGGAGTCAAATCTATGGCTACACCTTC.